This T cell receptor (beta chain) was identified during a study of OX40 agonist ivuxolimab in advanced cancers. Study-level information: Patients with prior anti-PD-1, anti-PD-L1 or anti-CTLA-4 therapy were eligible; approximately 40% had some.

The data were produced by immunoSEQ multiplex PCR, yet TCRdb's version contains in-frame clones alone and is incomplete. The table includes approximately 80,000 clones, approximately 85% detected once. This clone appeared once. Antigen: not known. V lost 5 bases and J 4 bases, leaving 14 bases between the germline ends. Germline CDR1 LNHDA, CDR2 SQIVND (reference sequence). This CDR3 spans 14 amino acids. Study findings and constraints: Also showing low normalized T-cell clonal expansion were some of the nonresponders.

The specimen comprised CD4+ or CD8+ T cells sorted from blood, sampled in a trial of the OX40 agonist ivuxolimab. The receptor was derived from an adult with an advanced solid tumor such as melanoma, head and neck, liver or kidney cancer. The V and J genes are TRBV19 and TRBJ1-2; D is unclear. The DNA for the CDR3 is TGTGCCAGTAGTCCCCGGGCAGATACCTATGGCTACACCTTC. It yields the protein CASSPRADTYGYTF.